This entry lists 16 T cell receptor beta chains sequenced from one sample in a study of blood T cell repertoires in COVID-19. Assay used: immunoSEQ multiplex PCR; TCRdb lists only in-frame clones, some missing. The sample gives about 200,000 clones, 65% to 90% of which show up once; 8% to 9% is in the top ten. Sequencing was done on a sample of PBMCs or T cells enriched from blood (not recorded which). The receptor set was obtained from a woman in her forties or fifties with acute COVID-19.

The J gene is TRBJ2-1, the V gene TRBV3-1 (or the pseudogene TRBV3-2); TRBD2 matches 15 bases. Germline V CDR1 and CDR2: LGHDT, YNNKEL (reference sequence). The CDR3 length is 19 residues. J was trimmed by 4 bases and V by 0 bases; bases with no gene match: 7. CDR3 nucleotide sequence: TGTGCCAGCAGCCAAGAGACCTGGACTAGCGGGAGGGTTTACAATGAGCAGTTCTTC. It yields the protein CASSQETWTSGRVYNEQFF.

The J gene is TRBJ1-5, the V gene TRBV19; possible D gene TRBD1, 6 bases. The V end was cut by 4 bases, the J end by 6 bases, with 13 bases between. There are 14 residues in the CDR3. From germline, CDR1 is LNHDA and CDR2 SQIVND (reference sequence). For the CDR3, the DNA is TGTGCCAGTAGTAACAGCCCCAGGGGTCAGCCCCAGCATTTT. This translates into CASSNSPRGQPQHF. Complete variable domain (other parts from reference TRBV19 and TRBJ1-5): DGGITQSPKYLFRKEGQNVTLSCEQNLNHDAMYWYRQDPGQGLRLIYYSQIVNDFQKGDIAEGYSVSREKKESFPLTVTSAQKNPTAFYLCASSNSPRGQPQHFGDGTRLSIL.

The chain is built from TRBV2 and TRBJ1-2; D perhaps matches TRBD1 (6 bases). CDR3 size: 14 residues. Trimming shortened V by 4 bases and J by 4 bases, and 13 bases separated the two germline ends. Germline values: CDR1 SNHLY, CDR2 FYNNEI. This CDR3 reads CASSAAGAAYGYTF. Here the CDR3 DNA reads TGTGCCAGCAGTGCGGCAGGGGCTGCCTATGGCTACACCTTC.

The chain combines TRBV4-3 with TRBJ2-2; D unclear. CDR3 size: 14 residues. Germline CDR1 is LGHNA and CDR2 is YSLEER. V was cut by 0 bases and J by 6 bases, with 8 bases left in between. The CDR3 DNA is TGCGCCAGCAGCCAAGATCCCGGTCCCGGGGAGCTGTTTTTT. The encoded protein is CASSQDPGPGELFF.

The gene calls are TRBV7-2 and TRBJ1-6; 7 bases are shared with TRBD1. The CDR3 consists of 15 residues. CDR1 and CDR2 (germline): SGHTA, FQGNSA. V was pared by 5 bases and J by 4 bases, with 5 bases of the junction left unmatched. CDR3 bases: TGTGCCAGCAGCCCCCAGGGGGGTTATAATTCACCCCTCCACTTT. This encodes CASSPQGGYNSPLHF.

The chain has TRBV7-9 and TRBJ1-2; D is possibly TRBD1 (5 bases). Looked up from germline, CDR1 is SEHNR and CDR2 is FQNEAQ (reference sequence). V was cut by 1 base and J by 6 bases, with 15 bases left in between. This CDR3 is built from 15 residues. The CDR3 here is CASSLDSGSINGYTF. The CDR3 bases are TGTGCCAGCAGCTTAGATTCAGGGTCGATCAATGGCTACACCTTC.

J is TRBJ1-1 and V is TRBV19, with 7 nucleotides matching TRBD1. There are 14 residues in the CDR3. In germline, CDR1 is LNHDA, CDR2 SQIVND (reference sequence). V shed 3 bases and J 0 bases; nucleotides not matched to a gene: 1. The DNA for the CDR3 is TGTGCCAGTAGTATGGGACAGATGAACACTGAAGCTTTCTTT. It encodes CASSMGQMNTEAFF.

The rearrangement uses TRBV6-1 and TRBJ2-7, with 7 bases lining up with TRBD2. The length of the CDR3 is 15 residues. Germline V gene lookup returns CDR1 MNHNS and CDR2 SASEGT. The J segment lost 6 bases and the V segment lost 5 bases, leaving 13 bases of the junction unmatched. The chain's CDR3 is CASSSGRAGTGEQYF. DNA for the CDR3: TGTGCCAGCAGTTCAGGGAGGGCAGGGACGGGCGAGCAGTACTTC.

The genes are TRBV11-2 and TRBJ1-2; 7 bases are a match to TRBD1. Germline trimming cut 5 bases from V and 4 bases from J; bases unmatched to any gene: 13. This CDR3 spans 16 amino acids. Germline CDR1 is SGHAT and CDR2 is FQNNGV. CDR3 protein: CASSQPGQALTYGYTF. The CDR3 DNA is TGTGCCAGCAGCCAGCCCGGACAGGCCCTGACCTATGGCTACACCTTC.

CDR3 sequence: CASSQRRPGLAGDHKNIQYF. The CDR3, as DNA: TGTGCCAGCAGTCAGAGACGCCCGGGACTAGCGGGAGACCATAAAAACATTCAGTACTTC. The chain employs TRBV6-6 and TRBJ2-4; the match to TRBD2 covers 14 bases. Germline V gene data show CDR1 as MNHNY and CDR2 as SVGAGI (reference sequence). V shed 5 bases, J shed 4 bases, and the junction held 16 bases outside the gene matches. The CDR3 contains 20 residues.

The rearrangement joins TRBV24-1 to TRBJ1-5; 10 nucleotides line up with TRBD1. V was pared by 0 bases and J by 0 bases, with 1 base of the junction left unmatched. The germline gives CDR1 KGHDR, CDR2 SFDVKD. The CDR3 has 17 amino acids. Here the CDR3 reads CATSDLGQGDSNQPQHF. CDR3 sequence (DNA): TGTGCCACCAGTGATTTGGGACAGGGGGATAGCAATCAGCCCCAGCATTTT.

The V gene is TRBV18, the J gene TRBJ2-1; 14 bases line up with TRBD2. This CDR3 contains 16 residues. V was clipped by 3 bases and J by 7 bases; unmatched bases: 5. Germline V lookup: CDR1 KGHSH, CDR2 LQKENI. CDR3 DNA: TGTGCCAGCTCACCGCTCGGGACTAGCGGGAGAAATGAGCAGTTCTTC. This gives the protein CASSPLGTSGRNEQFF.

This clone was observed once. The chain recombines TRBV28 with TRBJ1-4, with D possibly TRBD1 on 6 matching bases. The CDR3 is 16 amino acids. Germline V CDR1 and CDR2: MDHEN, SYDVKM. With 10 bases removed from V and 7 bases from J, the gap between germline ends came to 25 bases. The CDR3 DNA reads TGTGCCACCGCACTACCCGGGGGGCAGATCTTTGAAAAACTGTTTTTT. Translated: CATALPGGQIFEKLFF.

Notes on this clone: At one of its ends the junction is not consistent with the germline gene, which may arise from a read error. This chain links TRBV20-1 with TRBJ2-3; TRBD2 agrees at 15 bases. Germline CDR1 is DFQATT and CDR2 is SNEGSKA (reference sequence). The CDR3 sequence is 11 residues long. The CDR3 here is CSAHRGLAGGF. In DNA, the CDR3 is TGCAGTGCTCATAGAGGACTAGCGGGAGGGTTT.

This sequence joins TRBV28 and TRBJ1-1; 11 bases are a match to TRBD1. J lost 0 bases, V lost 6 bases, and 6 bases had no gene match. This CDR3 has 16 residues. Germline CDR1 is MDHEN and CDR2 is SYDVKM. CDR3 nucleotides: TGTGCCAGCAGCCCTTGGACAGGGGGCCTGAACACTGAAGCTTTCTTT. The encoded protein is CASSPWTGGLNTEAFF.

CDR3 DNA: TGTGCCAGCAGTCCTCAGGGAGGAGGCAATCAGCCCCAGCATTTT. Its translation: CASSPQGGGNQPQHF. This chain uses TRBV28 with TRBJ1-5; perhaps TRBD1 as D (5 bases). Trimming removed 5 bases at V and 2 bases at J, with 13 bases between. Germline assignment: CDR1 MDHEN and CDR2 SYDVKM. This CDR3 contains 15 residues.